Listed here are 29 T cell receptor beta chains from one sample, sequenced in a study of vaccination and CD4 T cells after COVID-19. Their cognate antigens are unknown. Indicated treatment: approximately nine-day PBMC culture with coronavirus spike peptide pools or control peptides (ViraFEST assay). Sequenced with the Oncomine TCR Beta short-read assay was DNA taken from cultured CD4+ T cells. TCRdb redid the calling of the PCR reads with MiXCR, one entry per CDR3 protein. The sample shows 13,000 to 15,000 distinct CDR3 sequences, around 61% of them seen only once. Sequenced input: CD4+ T cells from blood, cultured in vitro. The receptors stem from a human donor who had recovered from COVID-19.

The gene calls are TRBV24-1 and TRBJ1-2; D may be TRBD1 (5 bases). Germline-derived CDR1 and CDR2 are KGHDR and SFDVKD. V lost 3 bases and J lost 4, with 8 bases in between. This CDR3 is built from 13 residues. The CDR3 DNA reads as TGTGCCACCAGTGATGAGGGGTTCTATGGCTACACCTTC. Translated: CATSDEGFYGYTF.

V usage is TRBV6-5 and J usage is TRBJ2-3; the D gene is possibly TRBD1 (7 bases). CDR3 length: 19 residues. Between the trimmed V and J ends, which lost 4 bases and 4 bases, there was a span of 27 bases. Germline values: CDR1 MNHEY, CDR2 SVGAGI. The CDR3 region is CASSSRQGRGSGAPDTQYF. In DNA form, the CDR3 reads TGTGCCAGCAGTTCCAGACAGGGCCGAGGGTCGGGAGCCCCAGATACGCAGTATTTT.

The gene calls are TRBV4-2 and TRBJ2-1; 8 bases map to TRBD1. The germline V gene encodes CDR1 LGHNA and CDR2 YNFKEQ. V was clipped by 0 bases and J by 10 bases; unmatched bases: 8. The CDR3 length is 15 residues. The CDR3, as DNA: TGTGCCAGCAGCCAAGATAGAGCAGGGGGCAAGGAGCAGTTCTTC. This encodes CASSQDRAGGKEQFF.

This chain joins TRBV6-1 and TRBJ1-2; D gene unclear. Germline values: CDR1 MNHNS, CDR2 SASEGT. CDR3 length: 12 amino acids. Trimming took 2 bases from V and 5 from J, leaving 6 bases between them. For the CDR3, the DNA is TGTGCCAGCAGTGAAAACACTTATGGCTACACCTTC. Its translation is CASSENTYGYTF.

In its sample, this clonotype was seen a few times. The chain carries TRBV20-1 and TRBJ1-6; 8 nucleotides match TRBD1. Looked up from germline, CDR1 is DFQATT and CDR2 is SNEGSKA (reference sequence). Losses at the gene ends were 5 bases for V and 12 bases for J; bases not matched to a gene: 15. There are 15 residues in the CDR3. The CDR3: CSAPIPTGATRPLHF. The CDR3, as DNA: TGCAGTGCTCCGATCCCGACAGGGGCGACGCGACCCCTCCACTTT.

The rearrangement uses TRBV20-1 and TRBJ2-7; D might be TRBD1 (6 bases). CDR1 and CDR2 (germline): DFQATT, SNEGSKA (reference sequence). With 5 bases removed from V and 9 bases from J, the gap between germline ends came to 23 bases. The CDR3 sequence is 14 residues long. The CDR3 here is CSASQGPDQGGQYF. CDR3 in DNA: TGCAGTGCTTCACAGGGCCCCGACCAGGGTGGGCAGTACTTC.

The chain joins TRBV4-3 to TRBJ1-2; TRBD1 aligns across 10 bases. With V trimmed by 0 bases and J by 3 bases, 4 bases remained unmatched. The CDR3 consists of 16 residues. Germline CDR1 reads LGHNA; CDR2 reads YSLEER. The CDR3 sequence: CASSQDGTGAYYGYTF. In DNA form, the CDR3 reads TGCGCCAGCAGCCAAGATGGGACAGGGGCGTACTATGGCTACACCTTC.

This clonotype has a handful of counts. This chain joins TRBV20-1 and TRBJ1-5, with a tentative D call TRBD1 (5 bases). The V gene's germline CDR1 is DFQATT and CDR2 SNEGSKA (reference sequence). V lost 3 bases and J lost 1, with 16 bases in between. The CDR3 totals 16 residues. DNA of the CDR3: TGCAGTGCTAGCTCGGGGCCTGGGGCAAGCAATCAGCCCCAGCATTTT. Amino acid sequence: CSASSGPGASNQPQHF.

The chain combines TRBV4-2 with TRBJ1-2; no reliable D call. Germline V CDR1 and CDR2: LGHNA, YNFKEQ. The CDR3 runs 11 residues. The V and J ends lost 4 bases and 8 bases respectively, with 8 bases between them. CDR3 sequence reads: CASSLGEGYTF. Here the CDR3 DNA reads TGTGCCAGCAGCCTCGGGGAAGGCTACACCTTC.

The chain recombines TRBV10-1 with TRBJ2-3; 7 bases match TRBD1. The germline CDR1 and CDR2 sequences are WNHNN and SYGVQD (reference sequence). The V and J ends lost 6 bases and 1 base, in that order; junction bases with no gene match: 4. CDR3 size: 14 residues. For the CDR3, the DNA is TGCGCCAGCAGCAGGACAGGAGGCACAGATACGCAGTATTTT. This encodes CASSRTGGTDTQYF.

The table lists this clonotype with a few counts. V gene TRBV30 combines with J gene TRBJ1-2; 9 nucleotides line up with TRBD1. The germline V gene encodes CDR1 GTSNPN and CDR2 SVGIG (reference sequence). The junction had 6 bases not matched to a gene; V was cut back by 2 bases and J by 8 bases. The CDR3 is 13 residues long. The CDR3: CAWSTGGVRGYTF. CDR3 bases: TGTGCCTGGAGTACAGGGGGCGTACGAGGCTACACCTTC.

The chain uses TRBV6-1 and TRBJ1-1; no clear D gene. This CDR3 spans 13 amino acids. Germline V gives CDR1 MNHNS, CDR2 SASEGT. Between the trimmed V and J ends, which lost 6 bases and 0 bases, there was a span of 8 bases. The CDR3 coding sequence is TGTGCCAGCAGGGAGGAAGTGAACACTGAAGCTTTCTTT. Its translation is CASREEVNTEAFF.

The chain carries TRBV2 and TRBJ1-6; the D is unclear. Per the germline V gene, CDR1 is SNHLY and CDR2 is FYNNEI. This CDR3 is 13 amino acids long. V was shortened by 2 bases and J by 11 bases, with 10 bases between the two germline ends. The CDR3 DNA reads TGTGCCAGCAGTGAATTCGCGAAGGCACCCCTCCACTTT. Translating it yields CASSEFAKAPLHF. The whole variable domain, filled in from reference TRBV2 and TRBJ1-6, reads EPEVTQTPSHQVTQMGQEVILRCVPISNHLYFYWYRQILGQKVEFLVSFYNNEISEKSEIFDDQFSVERPDGSNFTLKIRSTKLEDSAMYFCASSEFAKAPLHFGNGTRLTVT.

The chain recombines TRBV27 with TRBJ2-7; the D gene is possibly TRBD1 (5 bases). The V end was cut by 4 bases, the J end by 4 bases, with 14 bases between. The CDR3 length is 14 residues. From germline, CDR1 is MNHEY and CDR2 SMNVEV (reference sequence). The CDR3 here is CASSSTGWGYEQYF. The CDR3 DNA reads TGTGCCAGCAGTTCCACAGGCTGGGGATACGAGCAGTACTTC.

J is TRBJ2-3 and V is TRBV15; D is possibly TRBD1 (6 bases). This CDR3 is 15 amino acids long. V was shortened by 3 bases and J by 1 base, with 11 bases between the two germline ends. Germline CDR1 LNHNV, CDR2 YYDKDF (reference sequence). CDR3 region: CATSRAGEGTDTQYF. The DNA of the CDR3 is TGTGCCACCAGCAGGGCAGGGGAAGGCACAGATACGCAGTATTTT.

This chain uses TRBV4-1 with TRBJ2-7, with 8 nucleotides matching TRBD1. The CDR3 loop spans 15 amino acids. The germline V gene has CDR1 MGHRA and CDR2 YSYEKL. The V and J ends lost 6 bases and 0 bases, in that order; junction bases with no gene match: 7. The CDR3 is CASSDPGQASYEQYF. CDR3 nucleotide sequence: TGCGCCAGCAGTGATCCGGGACAGGCCTCCTACGAGCAGTACTTC.

This clonotype was detected only a few times. V and J are TRBV6-2 or TRBV6-3 and TRBJ1-1, with a possible D match to TRBD1 (5 bases). Looked up from germline, CDR1 is MNHEY and CDR2 is SVGEGT. The V gene lost 6 bases and the J gene lost 1 base, with 6 bases spanning the gap. The CDR3 has 12 residues. The CDR3 bases are TGTGCCAGCAGAACAGGGAACACTGAAGCTTTCTTT. It codes for CASRTGNTEAFF.

In its sample, this clonotype was seen a few times. This sequence joins TRBV2 and TRBJ1-5, with TRBD1 matching 8 bases. This CDR3 region has 14 residues. The trim removed 7 bases at V and 5 bases at J, leaving 7 bases unmatched. Looked up from germline, CDR1 is SNHLY and CDR2 is FYNNEI. The CDR3 DNA reads as TGTGCCAGCACGTCACAGGGGGGTCATCAGCCCCAGCATTTT. The encoded protein is CASTSQGGHQPQHF.

Regarding this clonotype: The junction shows a germline mismatch at one end, possibly a read error. The V and J genes are TRBV7-2 and TRBJ2-3; TRBD2 agrees at 13 bases. The CDR3 sequence is 20 residues long. The germline CDR1 and CDR2 sequences are SGHTA and FQGNSA. In DNA, the CDR3 is TGCGCCAGCAGCCAAGGGACTAGCGGGACTTCGCGGCCGTCCGGGGGTACGCAGTATTTT. Amino acids: CASSQGTSGTSRPSGGTQYF.

This clonotype was seen a few times. The rearrangement joins TRBV20-1 to TRBJ1-1, with TRBD1 matching 7 bases. Germline V gene lookup returns CDR1 DFQATT and CDR2 SNEGSKA (reference sequence). CDR3 length: 14 amino acids. V dropped 0 bases and J dropped 4; count of bases not matched to a gene: 5. CDR3 region: CSARDGTAATEAFF. The CDR3 DNA reads TGCAGTGCTAGAGATGGGACAGCGGCCACTGAAGCTTTCTTT.

A few counts support this clonotype. The V and J genes are TRBV27 and TRBJ1-1, with D perhaps matching TRBD1 (6 bases). The length of the CDR3 is 16 residues. Trimming removed 2 bases from V and 4 bases from J, with 17 bases in between. Germline values: CDR1 MNHEY, CDR2 SMNVEV (reference sequence). CDR3 coding DNA: TGTGCCAGCAGTTTACGGACTTTAACAGGGAGCACTGAAGCTTTCTTT. It codes for CASSLRTLTGSTEAFF.

This sequence joins TRBV10-3 and TRBJ2-3, with D perhaps TRBD2 (6 bases). V lost 2 bases and J 1 base, leaving 7 bases between the germline ends. The CDR3 loop spans 14 amino acids. Germline assignment: CDR1 ENHRY and CDR2 SYGVKD. The CDR3 region has the DNA TGTGCCATCAGTGAGCGCGGGGGCACAGATACGCAGTATTTT. Its protein product is CAISERGGTDTQYF.

The table lists this clonotype with a count of one. The rearrangement uses TRBV6-1 and TRBJ2-1, with D maybe TRBD1 (5 bases). The CDR3 contains 16 residues. Trimming stripped 7 bases from V and 5 bases from J, with 21 bases between. In germline, CDR1 is MNHNS, CDR2 SASEGT. The CDR3 nucleotides read TGTGCCAGCACATCCAGGACCCCTGACAGACACAATGAGCAGTTCTTC. This encodes CASTSRTPDRHNEQFF.

V gene TRBV20-1 combines with J gene TRBJ1-1; no definite D call. CDR3 size: 14 residues. Trimming shortened V by 1 base and J by 1 base, and 10 bases separated the two germline ends. Germline values: CDR1 DFQATT, CDR2 SNEGSKA (reference sequence). In DNA form, the CDR3 reads TGCAGTGCTAGAGTCGCGACGGGGAACACTGAAGCTTTCTTT. Translating it yields CSARVATGNTEAFF.

This rearrangement joins TRBV6-2 or TRBV6-3 to TRBJ2-2; a weak D match, TRBD2 (6 bases). The CDR3 length is 13 residues. V was cut by 4 bases and J by 4 bases, with 7 bases left in between. Germline CDR1 MNHEY, CDR2 SVGEGT. CDR3 protein: CASSLRGTGELFF. CDR3 DNA sequence: TGTGCCAGCAGTTTGCGGGGCACCGGGGAGCTGTTTTTT.

This chain joins TRBV19 and TRBJ2-5; 10 nucleotides align to TRBD2. This CDR3 comprises 14 residues. Germline V gives CDR1 LNHDA, CDR2 SQIVND (reference sequence). V dropped 2 bases and J dropped 9; count of bases not matched to a gene: 6. The CDR3 DNA is TGTGCCAGTAGTATACAGACTAGCGGGCGTCCCCAGTACTTC. Amino acids: CASSIQTSGRPQYF.

V usage is TRBV6-1 and J usage is TRBJ1-5; D ambiguous. The CDR3 has 16 residues. Between the trimmed V and J ends, which lost 2 bases and 0 bases, there was a span of 11 bases. The germline CDR1 and CDR2 sequences are MNHNS and SASEGT. In DNA form, the CDR3 reads TGTGCCAGCAGTGAAAGGGCACATTTTAGCAATCAGCCCCAGCATTTT. Its translation: CASSERAHFSNQPQHF.

The table lists this clonotype with a few counts. J is TRBJ1-5 and V is TRBV20-1; unclear D gene. Deletions cut 4 bases from V and 0 bases from J, with 13 bases between. In germline, CDR1 is DFQATT, CDR2 SNEGSKA (reference sequence). CDR3 length: 15 residues. CDR3 protein: CSAISHLNSNQPQHF. In DNA form, the CDR3 reads TGCAGTGCTATTAGCCACCTCAATAGCAATCAGCCCCAGCATTTT.

The chain has TRBV9 and TRBJ1-5; no clear D gene. Germline V CDR1 and CDR2: SGDLS, YYNGEE. The CDR3 consists of 12 residues. V was clipped by 3 bases and J by 9 bases, with 10 bases between them. CDR3 in amino acids: CASSGPEGPQHF. CDR3 sequence (DNA): TGTGCCAGCAGCGGGCCCGAGGGGCCCCAGCATTTT.